Sequencing of this T cell receptor beta chain was carried out in a study of cytotoxic CD8 clonotypes in ibrutinib-treated CLL (dated by TCRdb to about 2021). For the study in its entirety: The cohort was composed of some twelve relapsed/refractory and fewer than 16 treatment-naive patients; IGHV unmutated status was identified in some 17 patients. Patients were still on ibrutinib when every remission and progressive disease sample was collected. An average of about 250,000 productive templates and around 100,000 productive rearrangements was obtained per sample. Response samples were taken after a median of 12 months on treatment, ranging from roughly 6 to 36 months. Of the roughly 79 people in the trial, 25 to 30 had longitudinal samples available. Cryopreserved peripheral blood mononuclear cells were collected before treatment, at response, and at either disease progression or sustained remission. Responses were partial in around 25 patients and complete in 2; after median approximately 66 months follow-up, about 14 stayed in remission and around 12 progressed.

Reading from cysteine to phenylalanine, the CDR3 counts 15 amino acids. The sequence is cut down to CDR3 DNA, 45 bases in frame from base 1. Deletion took 6 bases off V and 2 bases off J, with a span of 14 bases between the germline ends. As encoded in the germline V gene, CDR1 is KGHSH while CDR2 is LQKENI. General study outcomes and caveats: Sampling times were not matched between sustained-remission and progressing patients, and lymph node repertoires were not studied. Clonality rose at ibrutinib response, remained stable during sustained remission, and dropped back toward baseline at progression. Public clonotypes were rare and either shrank or stayed stable during treatment, and the rise in clonality at ibrutinib response reflected expansion of private clonotypes. Baseline clonality exceeded that of age-matched healthy donors and correlated strongly with circulating CD8+ T-cell counts.

Each clonotype received, on average, around 10x coverage in deep resolution sequencing performed on a MiSeq, where the target depth lay between 1 in 1 million and 1 in 200,000 T cells. TCR beta libraries were generated with the immunoSEQ hsTCRB Kit. In the original analysis: The data were analyzed with ImmunoSEQ Analyzer and ImmunoSEQ Data Assistant, and V, D and J gene assignments followed IMGT definitions. Clonality, which ranges from 0 to 1, was calculated as one minus the normalized Shannon entropy of productive rearrangement frequencies. Public clonotype analysis was restricted to overrepresented clonotypes comprising at least 0.05% of each patient's repertoire. Repertoires from some twelve age-matched healthy donors in immuneACCESS were used as clonality controls. TCRdb retrieved this table from immuneACCESS and kept in-frame rearrangements only. Not all clones are present; in checked studies, unresolved V genes account for under half, and no reason is known for the remainder. V, J and clone size are those of that table, while D and trimming were read from the DNA. The sample data list over 150,000 clones, and over 60% of these were observed just once. Around 15% of the sample is held by the ten biggest clonotypes.

Read against the paper, the sample's time point label means: around 25 months on ibrutinib. For TCR beta library preparation, about 2 micrograms of genomic DNA were isolated from cryopreserved PBMCs. Longitudinal blood samples from CLL patients on ibrutinib monotherapy were analyzed using high-throughput TCR beta sequencing. The patients were enrolled in a single-center, open-label phase 2 trial of ibrutinib monotherapy. To note about this clone: Its target antigen remains unknown. The sample holds no much larger clone one base away, and base qualities are not on file.

The sequence was obtained from a human donor with chronic lymphocytic leukemia. This chain joins TRBV18 to TRBJ1-5, with the D gene not confidently named. The input for sequencing was PBMCs, taken after 24 months of ibrutinib treatment. The CDR3 has the sequence CASSNLDPGNQPQHF. The sequence in DNA is TGTGCCAGCTCCAATCTGGACCCGGGCAATCAGCCCCAGCATTTT.